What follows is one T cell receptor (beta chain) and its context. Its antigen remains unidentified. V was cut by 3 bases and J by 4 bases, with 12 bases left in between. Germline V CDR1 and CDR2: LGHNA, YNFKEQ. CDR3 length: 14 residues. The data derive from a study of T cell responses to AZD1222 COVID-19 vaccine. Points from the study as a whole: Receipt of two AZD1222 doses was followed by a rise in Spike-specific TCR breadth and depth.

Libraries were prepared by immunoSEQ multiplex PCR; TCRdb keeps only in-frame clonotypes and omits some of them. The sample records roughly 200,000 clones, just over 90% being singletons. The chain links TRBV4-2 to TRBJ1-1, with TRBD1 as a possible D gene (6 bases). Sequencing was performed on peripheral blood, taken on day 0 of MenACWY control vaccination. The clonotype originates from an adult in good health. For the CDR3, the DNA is TGTGCCAGCAGCCAGGCATCGACAGGCACTGAAGCTTTCTTT. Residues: CASSQASTGTEAFF.